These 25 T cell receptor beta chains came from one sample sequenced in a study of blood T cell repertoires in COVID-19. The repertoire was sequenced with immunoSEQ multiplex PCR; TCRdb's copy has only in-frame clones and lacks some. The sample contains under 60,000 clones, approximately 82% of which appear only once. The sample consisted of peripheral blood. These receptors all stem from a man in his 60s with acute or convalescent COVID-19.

Here the CDR3 DNA reads TGCGCCAGTAAAGGAGGGACAGGCGGACTGGACACTGAAGCTTTCTTT. As protein: CASKGGTGGLDTEAFF. The rearrangement joins TRBV5-1 to TRBJ1-1, with 8 bases identical to TRBD1. This CDR3 has 16 residues. V shed 8 bases and J 3 bases; nucleotides not matched to a gene: 15. Germline CDR1 SGHRS, CDR2 YFSETQ.

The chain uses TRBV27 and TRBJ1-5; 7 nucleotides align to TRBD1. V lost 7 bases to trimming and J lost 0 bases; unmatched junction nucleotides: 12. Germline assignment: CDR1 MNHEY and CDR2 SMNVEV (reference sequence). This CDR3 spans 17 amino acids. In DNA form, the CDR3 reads TGTGCCAGCAAAACCACAGGGGTCCCATATAGCAATCAGCCCCAGCATTTT. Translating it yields CASKTTGVPYSNQPQHF.

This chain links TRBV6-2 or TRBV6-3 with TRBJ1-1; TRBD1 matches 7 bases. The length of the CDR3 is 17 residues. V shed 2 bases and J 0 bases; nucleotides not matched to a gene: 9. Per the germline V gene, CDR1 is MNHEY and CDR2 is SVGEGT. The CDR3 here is CASSYVPGQTMNTEAFF. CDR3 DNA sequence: TGTGCCAGCAGTTACGTACCGGGACAGACCATGAACACTGAAGCTTTCTTT.

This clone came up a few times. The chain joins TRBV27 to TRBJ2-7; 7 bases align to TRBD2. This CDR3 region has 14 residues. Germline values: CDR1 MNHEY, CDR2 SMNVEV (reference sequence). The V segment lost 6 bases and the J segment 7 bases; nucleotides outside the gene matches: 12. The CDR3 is CASSPIRGVGEQYF. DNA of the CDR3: TGTGCCAGCAGCCCTATCCGGGGGGTTGGGGAGCAGTACTTC.

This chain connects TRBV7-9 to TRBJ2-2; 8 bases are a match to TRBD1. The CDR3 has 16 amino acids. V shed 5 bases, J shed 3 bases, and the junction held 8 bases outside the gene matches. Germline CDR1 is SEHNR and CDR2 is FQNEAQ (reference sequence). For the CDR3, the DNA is TGTGCCAGCAGCCCGTTCAGGGGGCAGGACACCGGGGAGCTGTTTTTT. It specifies CASSPFRGQDTGELFF.

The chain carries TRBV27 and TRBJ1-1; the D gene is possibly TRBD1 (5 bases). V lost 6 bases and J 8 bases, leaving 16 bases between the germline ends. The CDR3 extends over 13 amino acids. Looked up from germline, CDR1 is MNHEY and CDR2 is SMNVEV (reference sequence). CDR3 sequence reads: CASRAQGNFEAFF. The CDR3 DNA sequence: TGTGCCAGCAGGGCTCAGGGAAATTTCGAAGCTTTCTTT.

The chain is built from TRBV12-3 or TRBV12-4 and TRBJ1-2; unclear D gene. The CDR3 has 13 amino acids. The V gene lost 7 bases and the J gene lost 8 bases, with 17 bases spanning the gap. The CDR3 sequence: CASTTRGQVGYTF. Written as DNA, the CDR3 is TGTGCCAGCACGACGCGAGGGCAGGTGGGCTACACCTTC.

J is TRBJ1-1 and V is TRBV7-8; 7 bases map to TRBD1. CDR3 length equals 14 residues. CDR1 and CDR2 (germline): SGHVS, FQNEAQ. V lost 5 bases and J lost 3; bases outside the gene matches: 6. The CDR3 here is CASSPGQKDTEAFF. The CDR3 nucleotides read TGTGCCAGCAGCCCGGGACAGAAGGACACTGAAGCTTTCTTT.

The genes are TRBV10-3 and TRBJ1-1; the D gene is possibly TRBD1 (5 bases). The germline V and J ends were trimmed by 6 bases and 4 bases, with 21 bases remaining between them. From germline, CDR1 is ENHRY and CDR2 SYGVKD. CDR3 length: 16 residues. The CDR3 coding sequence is TGTGCCATCAGCGACTTTGGCGGGGGATCGGGCACTGAAGCTTTCTTT. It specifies CAISDFGGGSGTEAFF.

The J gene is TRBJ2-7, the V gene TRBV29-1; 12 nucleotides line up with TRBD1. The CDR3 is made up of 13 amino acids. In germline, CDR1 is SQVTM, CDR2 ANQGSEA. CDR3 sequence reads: CRLSGQGADEQYF. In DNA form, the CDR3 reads TGCAGACTTTCGGGACAGGGGGCAGACGAGCAGTACTTC.

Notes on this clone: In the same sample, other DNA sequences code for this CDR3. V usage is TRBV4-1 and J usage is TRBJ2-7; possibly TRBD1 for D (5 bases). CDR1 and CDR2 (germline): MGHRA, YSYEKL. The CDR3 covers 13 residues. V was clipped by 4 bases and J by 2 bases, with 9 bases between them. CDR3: CASSRDRTYEQYF. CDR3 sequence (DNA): TGCGCCAGCAGCCGCGACAGAACCTACGAGCAGTACTTC.

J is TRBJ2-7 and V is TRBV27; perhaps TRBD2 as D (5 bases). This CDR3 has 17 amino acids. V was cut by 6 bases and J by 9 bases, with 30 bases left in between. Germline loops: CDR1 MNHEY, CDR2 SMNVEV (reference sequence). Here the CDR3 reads CASSLQKLVPTPTTQYF. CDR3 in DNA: TGTGCCAGCAGCCTCCAGAAACTAGTCCCGACTCCTACGACGCAGTACTTC.

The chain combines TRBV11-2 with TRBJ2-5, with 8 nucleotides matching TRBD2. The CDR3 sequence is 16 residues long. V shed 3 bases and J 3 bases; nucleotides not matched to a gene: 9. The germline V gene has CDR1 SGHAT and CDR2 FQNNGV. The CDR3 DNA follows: TGTGCCAGCAGCTTGTTGGGCTTCGGGGGGGAAGAGACCCAGTACTTC. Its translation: CASSLLGFGGEETQYF.

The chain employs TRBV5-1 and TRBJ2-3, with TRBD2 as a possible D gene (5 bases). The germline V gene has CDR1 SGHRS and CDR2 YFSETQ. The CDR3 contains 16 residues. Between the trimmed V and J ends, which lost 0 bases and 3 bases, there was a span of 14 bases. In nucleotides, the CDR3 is TGCGCCAGCAGCTTGGGGACTGCGAGTAGGACAGATACGCAGTATTTT. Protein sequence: CASSLGTASRTDTQYF.

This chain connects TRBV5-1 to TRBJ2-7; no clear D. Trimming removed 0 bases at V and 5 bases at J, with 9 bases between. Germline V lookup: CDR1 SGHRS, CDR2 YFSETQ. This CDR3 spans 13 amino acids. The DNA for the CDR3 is TGCGCCAGCAGCTTGGCGGTCGAGAACGAGCAGTACTTC. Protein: CASSLAVENEQYF.

CDR3 coding DNA: TGTGCCAGCTCACCGAGATCGGGGTTCGAGACTGAAGCTTTCTTT. Translation gives CASSPRSGFETEAFF. The chain is built from TRBV18 and TRBJ1-1; no clear D. This CDR3 region has 15 residues. Germline V gene data show CDR1 as KGHSH and CDR2 as LQKENI. V gave up 3 bases and J gave up 5 bases, with 16 bases separating them.

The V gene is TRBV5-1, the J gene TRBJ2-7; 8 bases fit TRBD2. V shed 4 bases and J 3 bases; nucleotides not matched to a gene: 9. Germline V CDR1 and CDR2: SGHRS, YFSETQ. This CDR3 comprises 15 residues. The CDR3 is CASSPLAGGLYEQYF. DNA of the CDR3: TGCGCCAGCAGCCCCCTGGCGGGGGGTCTCTACGAGCAGTACTTC.

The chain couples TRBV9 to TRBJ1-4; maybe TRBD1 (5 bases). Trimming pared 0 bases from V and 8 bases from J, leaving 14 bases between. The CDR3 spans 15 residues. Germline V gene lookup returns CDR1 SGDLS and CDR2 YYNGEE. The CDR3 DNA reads TGTGCCAGCAGCGTAGATGGGGGGTGGAGCGAAAAACTGTTTTTT. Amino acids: CASSVDGGWSEKLFF. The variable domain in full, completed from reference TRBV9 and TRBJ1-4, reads DSGVTQTPKHLITATGQRVTLRCSPRSGDLSVYWYQQSLDQGLQFLIQYYNGEERAKGNILERFSAQQFPDLHSELNLSSLELGDSALYFCASSVDGGWSEKLFFGSGTQLSVL.

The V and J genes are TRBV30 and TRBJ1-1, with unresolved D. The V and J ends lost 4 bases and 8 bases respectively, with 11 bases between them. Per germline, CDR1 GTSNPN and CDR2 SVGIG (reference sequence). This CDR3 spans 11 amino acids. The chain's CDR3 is CAWILSGEAFF. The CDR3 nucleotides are TGTGCCTGGATCCTTTCCGGGGAAGCTTTCTTT.

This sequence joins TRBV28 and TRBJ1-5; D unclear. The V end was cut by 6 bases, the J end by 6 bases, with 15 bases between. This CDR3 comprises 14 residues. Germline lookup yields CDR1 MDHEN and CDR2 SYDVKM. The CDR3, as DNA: TGTGCCAGCAGGGAGAATATAGCAAGTCAGCCCCAGCATTTT. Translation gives CASRENIASQPQHF.

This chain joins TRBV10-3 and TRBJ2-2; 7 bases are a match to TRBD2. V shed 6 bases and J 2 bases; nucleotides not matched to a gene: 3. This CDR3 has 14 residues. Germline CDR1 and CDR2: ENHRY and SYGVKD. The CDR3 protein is CAIRTSSNTGELFF. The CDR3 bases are TGTGCCATCAGGACTAGCTCTAACACCGGGGAGCTGTTTTTT.

DNA of the CDR3: TGTGCCAGCAGGGCGGACAGGGCCTATGGCTACACCTTC. Translation: CASRADRAYGYTF. The chain employs TRBV2 and TRBJ1-2, with 8 bases matching TRBD1. Germline values: CDR1 SNHLY, CDR2 FYNNEI. V shed 6 bases, J shed 4 bases, and the junction held 4 bases outside the gene matches. The CDR3 totals 13 residues.

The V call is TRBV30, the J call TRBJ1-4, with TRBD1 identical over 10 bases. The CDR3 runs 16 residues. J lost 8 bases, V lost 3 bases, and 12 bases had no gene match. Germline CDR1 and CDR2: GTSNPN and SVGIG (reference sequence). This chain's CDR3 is CAWRRGGDRGREKLFF. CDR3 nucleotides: TGTGCCTGGAGGAGAGGGGGGGACAGGGGACGGGAAAAACTGTTTTTT. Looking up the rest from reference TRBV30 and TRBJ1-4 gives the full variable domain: SQTIHQWPATLVQPVGSPLSLECTVEGTSNPNLYWYRQAAGRGLQLLFYSVGIGQISSEVPQNLSASRPQDRQFILSSKKLLLSDSGFYLCAWRRGGDRGREKLFFGSGTQLSVL.

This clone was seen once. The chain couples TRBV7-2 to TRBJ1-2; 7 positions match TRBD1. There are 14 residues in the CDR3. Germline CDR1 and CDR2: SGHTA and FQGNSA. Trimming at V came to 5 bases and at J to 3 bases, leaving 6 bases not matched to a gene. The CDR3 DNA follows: TGTGCCAGCAGCGACCCTGACAGGGACTATGGCTACACCTTC. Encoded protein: CASSDPDRDYGYTF.

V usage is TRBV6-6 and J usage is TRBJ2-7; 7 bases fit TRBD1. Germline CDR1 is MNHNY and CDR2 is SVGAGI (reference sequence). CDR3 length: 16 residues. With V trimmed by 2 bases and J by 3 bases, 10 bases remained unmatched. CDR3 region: CASSYGDTQGIYEQYF. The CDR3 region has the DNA TGTGCCAGCAGTTACGGGGATACACAGGGGATCTACGAGCAGTACTTC.